A single sample is the source of the 30 T cell receptor beta chains below, sequenced in a study of OX40 agonist ivuxolimab in advanced cancers. The table came from immunoSEQ multiplex PCR; TCRdb's copy has only in-frame clones and leaves some out. In the table there are tens of thousands of clones, 80% to 90% of which are singletons. Sequenced here: CD4+ or CD8+ T cells sorted from blood, sampled in a trial of the OX40 agonist ivuxolimab. The source is an adult with an advanced solid tumor such as melanoma, head and neck, liver or kidney cancer.

Within the sample, this clone is medium-sized (0.01 to 0.1%). The chain employs TRBV27 and TRBJ1-1, with D possibly being TRBD1 (5 bases). The CDR3 loop spans 15 amino acids. The V gene's germline CDR1 is MNHEY and CDR2 SMNVEV (reference sequence). With 5 bases removed from V and 1 base from J, the gap between germline ends came to 14 bases. DNA of the CDR3: TGTGCCAGCAGTGAGGGGACGACTTGGAACACTGAAGCTTTCTTT. It specifies CASSEGTTWNTEAFF.

CDR3 in amino acids: CASSQDTGGSYNEQFF. The DNA of the CDR3 is TGCGCCAGCAGCCAAGATACGGGGGGGTCCTACAATGAGCAGTTCTTC. The chain joins TRBV4-1 to TRBJ2-1, with TRBD2 identical over 8 bases. The CDR3 is 16 amino acids. Per the germline V gene, CDR1 is MGHRA and CDR2 is YSYEKL. J lost 1 base, V lost 0 bases, and 2 bases had no gene match.

The V gene is TRBV11-2, the J gene TRBJ1-4; D perhaps matches TRBD1 (6 bases). Per the germline V gene, CDR1 is SGHAT and CDR2 is FQNNGV. CDR3 length: 15 residues. The V end was cut by 3 bases, the J end by 4 bases, with 12 bases between. This CDR3 reads CASSFLGGGNEKLFF. The CDR3 coding sequence is TGTGCCAGCAGCTTTCTAGGAGGGGGTAATGAAAAACTGTTTTTT.

The V and J genes are TRBV19 and TRBJ2-2; TRBD1 matches at 7 bases. Germline-derived CDR1 and CDR2 are LNHDA and SQIVND (reference sequence). The length of the CDR3 is 17 residues. J was trimmed by 4 bases and V by 4 bases; bases with no gene match: 12. CDR3 sequence reads: CASSSRDRVSGTGELFF. The CDR3 DNA is TGTGCCAGTAGTAGCCGTGACAGGGTCTCGGGCACCGGGGAGCTGTTTTTT.

This clone was observed a single time. J is TRBJ1-1 and V is TRBV7-2, with D uncertain. This CDR3 spans 14 amino acids. Germline CDR1 reads SGHTA; CDR2 reads FQGNSA. V dropped 2 bases and J dropped 4 bases, with 11 bases sitting between them. The CDR3 loop is CASSLSPFGTEAFF. CDR3 coding DNA: TGTGCCAGCAGCTTATCCCCCTTTGGCACTGAAGCTTTCTTT.

The chain joins TRBV13 to TRBJ2-2; tentative D call: TRBD1 (5 bases). The CDR3 covers 14 residues. The germline V gene encodes CDR1 PRHDT and CDR2 FYEKMQ (reference sequence). Trimming took 2 bases from V and 7 from J, leaving 11 bases between them. CDR3 nucleotides: TGTGCCAGCAGCTTACGTCAGGGAATCGGGGAGCTGTTTTTT. Amino acid sequence: CASSLRQGIGELFF. The full variable domain, completed using reference TRBV13 and TRBJ2-2, is AAGVIQSPRHLIKEKRETATLKCYPIPRHDTVYWYQQGPGQDPQFLISFYEKMQSDKGSIPDRFSAQQFSDYHSELNMSSLELGDSALYFCASSLRQGIGELFFGEGSRLTVL.

CDR3 in amino acids: CASSQNQRDTQYF. For the CDR3, the DNA is TGTGCCAGCAGCCAAAATCAGAGAGATACGCAGTATTTT. J is TRBJ2-3 and V is TRBV7-2; D unresolved. Germline V CDR1 and CDR2: SGHTA, FQGNSA. The CDR3 loop spans 13 amino acids. Trimming removed 5 bases at V and 5 bases at J, with 11 bases between.

The chain is built from TRBV5-1 and TRBJ1-6; D is perhaps TRBD1 (5 bases). The CDR3 covers 14 residues. The V gene's germline CDR1 is SGHRS and CDR2 YFSETQ. Trimming took off 0 bases at V and 9 bases at J, with 10 bases between the two ends. The CDR3 loop reads CASSLAPGGSPLHF. The CDR3 DNA reads TGCGCCAGCAGCTTGGCCCCGGGGGGTTCACCCCTCCACTTT.

This clone was counted a single time. The chain uses TRBV11-2 and TRBJ2-7; D unresolved. The CDR3 totals 12 residues. Germline V gene sequence: CDR1 SGHAT, CDR2 FQNNGV. Trimming left V 5 bases short and J 2 bases short, with 7 bases between. DNA for the CDR3: TGTGCCAGCAGCCCGTCCACCTACGAGCAGTACTTC. This encodes CASSPSTYEQYF.

The chain has TRBV4-1 and TRBJ1-1; no firm D call. Germline CDR1 MGHRA, CDR2 YSYEKL. Trimming left V 5 bases short and J 5 bases short, with 15 bases between. The CDR3 totals 14 residues. DNA of the CDR3: TGCGCCAGCAGCGGGCCTCTTCGAGGTACTGAAGCTTTCTTT. Encoded protein: CASSGPLRGTEAFF.

This sequence joins TRBV18 and TRBJ1-3; D may be TRBD1 (6 bases). The CDR3 is 15 residues long. The ends were cut back, 6 bases at V and 0 bases at J, with 12 bases in the middle. The germline V gene has CDR1 KGHSH and CDR2 LQKENI. In DNA, the CDR3 is TGTGCCAGCTCGGATGCGGGGGCCTCTGGAAACACCATATATTTT. This encodes CASSDAGASGNTIYF.

The chain joins TRBV7-8 to TRBJ1-2; D gene ambiguous. This CDR3 has 14 residues. Trimming cost V 3 bases and J 3 bases, with 11 bases left between them. Germline V CDR1 and CDR2: SGHVS, FQNEAQ. The CDR3 nucleotides are TGTGCCAGCAGCTTTGCGGTTGGGGACTATGGCTACACCTTC. Encoded protein: CASSFAVGDYGYTF.

The CDR3 here is CATSRDRLAGTYEQYF. CDR3 sequence (DNA): TGTGCCACCAGCAGAGATCGTCTAGCGGGAACCTACGAGCAGTACTTC. The rearrangement uses TRBV15 and TRBJ2-7, with TRBD2 identical over 9 bases. The CDR3 contains 16 residues. V trimming: 0 bases; J trimming: 2 bases; junction bases outside the gene matches: 5. Germline V CDR1 and CDR2: LNHNV, YYDKDF (reference sequence).

This chain uses TRBV10-1 with TRBJ2-2; no reliable D call. This CDR3 region has 12 residues. V lost 4 bases, J lost 7 bases, and 7 bases lay in between. Per the germline V gene, CDR1 is WNHNN and CDR2 is SYGVQD (reference sequence). CDR3 sequence reads: CASSVQNGELFF. The CDR3 nucleotides are TGCGCCAGCAGTGTACAGAACGGGGAGCTGTTTTTT.

The chain joins TRBV29-1 to TRBJ2-7; 9 positions match TRBD1. The V gene's germline CDR1 is SQVTM and CDR2 ANQGSEA. The CDR3 runs to 12 residues. After removal of 6 bases from V and 4 bases from J, the junction contained 4 bases not matched to a gene. This CDR3 is CSVNRGPYEQYF. The DNA for the CDR3 is TGCAGCGTGAACAGGGGGCCTTACGAGCAGTACTTC.

This clone appeared a single time. The V call is TRBV7-8, the J call TRBJ2-7; 8 bases are a match to TRBD2. The CDR3 length is 14 residues. J gave up 6 bases and V 3 bases, and 7 bases lay outside the gene matches. Per the germline V gene, CDR1 is SGHVS and CDR2 is FQNEAQ. CDR3 in DNA: TGTGCCAGCAGCTTGGCCAGCGGGAGAGGCGAGCAGTACTTC. Amino acids: CASSLASGRGEQYF.

Note on this clone: The identical CDR3 is also encoded by other nucleotide sequences in the sample. The V and J genes are TRBV6-1 and TRBJ2-7; D perhaps matches TRBD2 (5 bases). This CDR3 is built from 14 residues. Trimming removed 6 bases from V and 1 base from J, with 13 bases in between. Germline lookup yields CDR1 MNHNS and CDR2 SASEGT. CDR3 region: CASSRLPDSYEQYF. The CDR3 DNA sequence: TGTGCCAGCAGCCGACTACCCGATTCCTACGAGCAGTACTTC.

V is TRBV6-1 and J is TRBJ2-7; TRBD1 might be the D (7 bases). The CDR3 is 14 amino acids. Germline CDR1 reads MNHNS; CDR2 reads SASEGT. Trimming removed 6 bases at V and 6 bases at J, with 18 bases between. The CDR3 sequence: CASSPTAGGFEQYF. CDR3 coding DNA: TGTGCCAGCAGCCCAACCGCAGGGGGGTTCGAGCAGTACTTC.

This rearrangement joins TRBV5-1 to TRBJ2-6; 10 nucleotides agree with TRBD1. V lost 0 bases, J lost 2 bases, and 5 bases stayed unmatched. CDR1 and CDR2 from the germline V gene are SGHRS and YFSETQ. The CDR3 runs 18 residues. CDR3 sequence (DNA): TGCGCCAGCAGCTTGGCGGGACAGGGGTTGACTGGGGCCAACGTCCTGACTTTC. It encodes CASSLAGQGLTGANVLTF.

The rearrangement links TRBV2 to TRBJ2-1, with D perhaps assigned TRBD1 or TRBD2 (6 bases each). Germline CDR1 and CDR2: SNHLY and FYNNEI. V was cut by 4 bases and J by 10 bases, with 20 bases left in between. The CDR3 is 15 amino acids. CDR3 in DNA: TGTGCCAGCAGTGTTTCTCGGGGGCCTAGAGGGGAGCAGTTCTTC. Its protein product is CASSVSRGPRGEQFF. Drawing the rest from reference TRBV2 and TRBJ2-1, the complete variable domain is EPEVTQTPSHQVTQMGQEVILRCVPISNHLYFYWYRQILGQKVEFLVSFYNNEISEKSEIFDDQFSVERPDGSNFTLKIRSTKLEDSAMYFCASSVSRGPRGEQFFGPGTRLTVL.

The chain couples TRBV7-2 to TRBJ2-7, with 7 positions matching TRBD2. Germline-derived CDR1 and CDR2 are SGHTA and FQGNSA. The CDR3 covers 17 residues. The V gene end was trimmed by 3 bases and the J gene end by 7 bases; junction bases not matched to a gene: 18. Written as DNA, the CDR3 is TGTGCCAGCAGCTTGGGGGTCGAGCGGGGACCCGGAGGGGAGCAGTACTTC. It yields the protein CASSLGVERGPGGEQYF.

This chain connects TRBV2 to TRBJ2-2, with 9 bases identical to TRBD1. This CDR3 is 16 amino acids long. V trimming: 7 bases; J trimming: 4 bases; junction bases outside the gene matches: 10. Germline V CDR1 and CDR2: SNHLY, FYNNEI. The CDR3 coding sequence is TGTGCCAGCACTGGGACAGGGCCAAGCATCACCGGGGAGCTGTTTTTT. As protein: CASTGTGPSITGELFF.

V usage is TRBV27 and J usage is TRBJ2-3; 8 bases line up with TRBD2. V dropped 2 bases and J dropped 5; count of bases not matched to a gene: 9. In germline, CDR1 is MNHEY, CDR2 SMNVEV (reference sequence). The CDR3 runs to 16 residues. This CDR3 is CASSLEPGGGGDTQYF. The CDR3 coding sequence is TGTGCCAGCAGTTTAGAACCCGGGGGGGGCGGAGATACGCAGTATTTT.

The chain links TRBV6-5 to TRBJ1-5; D gene unclear. The V and J ends lost 7 bases and 4 bases respectively, with 14 bases between them. CDR3 length equals 14 residues. Germline V gene sequence: CDR1 MNHEY, CDR2 SVGAGI. The CDR3 protein is CASMLEEVNQPQHF. CDR3 in DNA: TGTGCCAGCATGCTAGAAGAAGTAAATCAGCCCCAGCATTTT.

The chain has TRBV19 and TRBJ1-1; the D is unclear. CDR1 is LNHDA, CDR2 SQIVND, per germline (reference sequence). The CDR3 length is 12 residues. Trimming shortened V by 7 bases and J by 5 bases, and 11 bases separated the two germline ends. The chain's CDR3 is CASKSGRTEAFF. The DNA for the CDR3 is TGTGCCAGTAAATCGGGGAGGACTGAAGCTTTCTTT.

The chain has TRBV25-1 and TRBJ2-5; no firm D call. CDR1 is MGHDK and CDR2 is SYGVNS in the germline V gene. The CDR3 consists of 14 residues. The V gene lost 4 bases and the J gene lost 5 bases, with 14 bases spanning the gap. In nucleotides, the CDR3 is TGTGCCAGCAGTGGTTTGGGTCTCGGCGAGACCCAGTACTTC. Amino acid sequence: CASSGLGLGETQYF.

The V gene is TRBV19, the J gene TRBJ2-1; 10 nucleotides agree with TRBD1. Germline CDR1 LNHDA, CDR2 SQIVND (reference sequence). J lost 0 bases, V lost 4 bases, and 3 bases had no gene match. The CDR3 is made up of 16 amino acids. The CDR3 DNA reads as TGTGCCAGTAGTAGACAGGGGGCTAACTCCTACAATGAGCAGTTCTTC. Amino acid sequence: CASSRQGANSYNEQFF. The full variable domain, in which reference TRBV19 and TRBJ2-1 provide the parts outside the CDR3, is DGGITQSPKYLFRKEGQNVTLSCEQNLNHDAMYWYRQDPGQGLRLIYYSQIVNDFQKGDIAEGYSVSREKKESFPLTVTSAQKNPTAFYLCASSRQGANSYNEQFFGPGTRLTVL.

The CDR3 DNA follows: TGTGCCAGTAGTCCACAGGGAGATCGGGAGACCCAGTACTTC. This translates into CASSPQGDRETQYF. The V gene is TRBV19, the J gene TRBJ2-5; weak D call: TRBD1 (6 bases). V dropped 5 bases and J dropped 5 bases, with 15 bases sitting between them. The CDR3 is 14 residues long. Germline V gene sequence: CDR1 LNHDA, CDR2 SQIVND (reference sequence).

This rearrangement joins TRBV19 to TRBJ2-7; 7 nucleotides match TRBD1. CDR3 length: 16 residues. J gave up 3 bases and V 0 bases, and 8 bases lay outside the gene matches. In germline, CDR1 is LNHDA, CDR2 SQIVND (reference sequence). This CDR3 reads CASSIDPTGASYEQYF. CDR3 coding DNA: TGTGCCAGTAGTATAGATCCTACAGGGGCTAGCTACGAGCAGTACTTC.

J is TRBJ2-2 and V is TRBV5-5; TRBD1 matches at 9 bases. Trimming cost V 4 bases and J 7 bases; bases outside gene matches: 5. Per germline, CDR1 SGHKS and CDR2 YYEKEE (reference sequence). This CDR3 contains 14 residues. CDR3 DNA sequence: TGTGCCAGCAGCCCGGGACAGGGCGTCGGGGAGCTGTTTTTT. Its protein product is CASSPGQGVGELFF.